The sequence of this T cell receptor beta chain was determined in a study of blood T cell repertoires in COVID-19 (TCRdb year 2020). Notes on the research overall: Samples from collaborators originated in the United States, Italy and Spain and spanned both the acute and convalescent phases of COVID-19. The repertoires were made available in a free public database intended to serve as a resource for research on the immune response to SARS-CoV-2. Samples were obtained from the ongoing ImmuneRACE study (first 160 participants) and from over 1,000 subjects provided by 6 global collaborators. The material from the prospective study consisted of cDNA or gDNA derived from T cells, B-cell-depleted T cells, or PBMCs. Subjects who had been exposed to COVID-19, were actively infected with it, or had recovered from it provided the deeply sampled blood TCRbeta repertoires that made up the dataset. The sample metadata nearly always contained a de-identified subject ID, COVID-19 status, age in years and sex. Where HLA class I and class II types were available, the types were taken from metadata supplied by the sample provider, not from assay-based typing. Broad study findings and their caveats: The amount of clinical and demographic metadata varied by source and participant and was provided uncurated.

The CDR3 has 17 amino acids, counting the end cysteine and phenylalanine. Just CDR3 DNA is preserved here, 51 bases in frame from base 1. Per the germline V gene, SQVTM is the CDR1 and ANQGSEA is the CDR2. Trimming leaves V shorter by 7 bases and J shorter by 0 bases, with the junction holding 17 bases beyond the gene matches. TCRbeta CDR3 regions were amplified from genomic DNA using the immunoSEQ Assay, a bias-controlled multiplex PCR. The authors processed their data as follows. The number of nucleated cells in each sample was estimated from the amplification of reference gene primers within the assay. To quantify the absolute abundance of each unique TCRbeta CDR3 rearrangement, sequence reads were collapsed and filtered. For each sample, productive Simpson clonality was calculated as the square root of Simpson's diversity index over productive rearrangements. Here the immuneACCESS table is served through TCRdb, limited to in-frame sequences with V and J called. Missing clones are a known gap in these copies; in checked studies unresolved V genes cover under half, and the rest lacks a known reason. For V, J and clone size, that table is used; D and trimming come from the DNA. This sample is represented by just over 150,000 clones; about nine tenths of them were singletons. 4.5% to 5% of the sample belongs to the ten largest clones.

One collaborating source in Seattle enrolled patients during active infection and followed them longitudinally through the course of disease. Each collaborating institution followed its own protocols to collect whole blood in K2EDTA tubes. For TCRbeta analysis, collaborators shipped samples in one of three forms: frozen whole blood, isolated PBMCs, or DNA extracted from either of those sample types. On this clone: Which antigen it targets is not known. Qualities for individual bases were not recorded, and no much larger clone is one base off.

The TCR comes from a man aged 25-40 years with COVID-19, enrolled during active disease. The chain uses TRBV29-1 and TRBJ1-1, and TRBD1 matches 7 of the central bases. The material sequenced was peripheral blood. The CDR3 protein: CSAKRQGGSHMNTEAFF. The DNA is TGCAGCGCCAAAAGACAGGGCGGATCACACATGAACACTGAAGCTTTCTTT.